This TCR beta chain is drawn from a study of T cell changes during pregnancy in multiple sclerosis. Profiling relied on immunoSEQ multiplex PCR, and the TCRdb table lists in-frame clones only, not all of them. Among 35,000 to 55,000 clones, just under 95% were seen once, and the ten largest hold roughly 0.55%. With 6 bases removed from V and 1 base from J, the gap between germline ends came to 13 bases. Germline values: CDR1 LNHDA, CDR2 SQIVND (reference sequence). CDR3 length: 14 residues. This TCR was sampled from a female donor with multiple sclerosis, enrolled in a pregnancy study. The source material was CD4+ T cells from peripheral blood mononuclear cells, sampled in the third trimester of pregnancy. This chain joins TRBV19 and TRBJ2-7, with D hard to call. For the CDR3, the DNA is TGTGCCAGTAGCCGCTTTGGCTCGTCCTACGAGCAGTACTTC. Protein: CASSRFGSSYEQYF.